A single sample gave rise to the 4 T cell receptor beta chains below, sequenced in a study of cytotoxic CD8 clonotypes in ibrutinib-treated CLL listed by TCRdb under 2021. Explained via the paper, the time point label denotes: roughly 12 months on ibrutinib. The library was produced with the immunoSEQ multiplex PCR assay. Imported from immuneACCESS, the table was reduced by TCRdb to in-frame sequences with V and J called. These copies leave out some clones; in studies compared against another copy, an unresolved V gene accounts for under half, and the cause of the remainder is not known. This sample lists roughly 220,000 clones; 60% to 80% were detected once. Of the sample, about an eighth falls within the top ten clones. Source: PBMCs, taken after 12 months of ibrutinib treatment. These receptors came from a human donor with chronic lymphocytic leukemia.

This clone was found a few times. The CDR3 region is CASSPPSSNTGELFF. For the CDR3, the DNA is TGTGCCAGCAGCCCCCCTAGCTCGAACACCGGGGAGCTGTTTTTT. The V and J genes are TRBV2 and TRBJ2-2; D is perhaps TRBD2 (5 bases). The CDR3 runs 15 residues. Germline CDR1 SNHLY, CDR2 FYNNEI. Trimming cost V 6 bases and J 0 bases, with 11 bases left between them.

The chain combines TRBV7-9 with TRBJ1-1; no firm D call. This CDR3 is built from 15 residues. The V and J ends lost 4 bases and 1 base respectively, with 13 bases between them. The germline V gene encodes CDR1 SEHNR and CDR2 FQNEAQ (reference sequence). The CDR3 nucleotides are TGTGCCAGCAGCTCCCAAGCAGGCAAGAACACTGAAGCTTTCTTT. This encodes CASSSQAGKNTEAFF. Full variable domain (missing parts from reference TRBV7-9 and TRBJ1-1): DTGVSQNPRHKITKRGQNVTFRCDPISEHNRLYWYRQTLGQGPEFLTYFQNEAQLEKSRLLSDRFSAERPKGSFSTLEIQRTEQGDSAMYLCASSSQAGKNTEAFFGQGTRLTVV.

V gene TRBV7-9 combines with J gene TRBJ1-1, with D perhaps matching TRBD1 (5 bases). The V end lost 0 bases, the J end lost 1 base, and 6 bases lay between the germline ends. Germline V gene sequence: CDR1 SEHNR, CDR2 FQNEAQ (reference sequence). This CDR3 has 14 residues. In DNA form, the CDR3 reads TGTGCCAGCAGCTTAGCGGGACGGAACACTGAAGCTTTCTTT. Amino acid sequence: CASSLAGRNTEAFF.

The chain is built from TRBV5-6 and TRBJ2-1; 8 nucleotides agree with TRBD2. CDR1 and CDR2 (germline): SGHDT, YYEEEE. V gave up 1 base and J gave up 10 bases; unmatched junction bases: 7. This CDR3 region has 14 residues. The CDR3 DNA reads as TGTGCCAGCAGCTTGTGGGGTAGCGGGACCGAGCAGTTCTTC. This gives the protein CASSLWGSGTEQFF.